The rows below give T cell receptor beta chains drawn from one sample of a study of blood T cell repertoires in COVID-19. Here immunoSEQ multiplex PCR was the method, and the copy in TCRdb shows in-frame clones only, minus some. The top ten clones hold 2% of a sample with roughly 150,000 clones, roughly 93% of them seen once. The sequenced sample consisted of peripheral blood. All receptors derive from a woman in her fifties or sixties with COVID-19, enrolled during active disease. The CDR3 runs from the conserved cysteine through the conserved F or W. Each record gives: J gene, D gene, clone size, V gene, CDR3 DNA, CDR3 protein. The D gene is left open where the match is weak. Clone size is not always given. Where it is, it says once, few, many or a class for expanded clones.

>TRBJ2-3|TRBD1|NA|TRBV13
TGTGCCAGCAGCTTTGACCCCCGGGACAGGGGTTTAACAAGCACAGATACGCAGTATTTT
CASSFDPRDRGLTSTDTQYF
>TRBJ1-2|NA|NA|TRBV6-1
TGTGCCAGCAGTGAGGGGGGGGGCTACACCTTC
CASSEGGGYTF
>TRBJ1-2|NA|few|TRBV9
TGTGCCAGCAGTCAAGGACCGGGGAGGGATTATGGCTACACCTTC
CASSQGPGRDYGYTF
>TRBJ1-3|NA|once|TRBV27
TGTGCCAGCAGTTTATCCGGGGGCTCTGGAAACACCATATATTTT
CASSLSGGSGNTIYF
>TRBJ2-5|NA|NA|TRBV18
TGTGCCAGCTCACTATCCGGATTTCAGGGAGGAGAGACCCAGTACTTC
CASSLSGFQGGETQYF
>TRBJ1-1|NA|NA|TRBV9
TGTGCCAGCAGCGTAGGACAGCTGAACACTGAAGCTTTCTTT
CASSVGQLNTEAFF
>TRBJ2-1|NA|NA|TRBV4-1
TGCGCCAGCAGCCAAGATATTAGCCTTGAGCAGTTCTTC
CASSQDISLEQFF
>TRBJ1-5|NA|NA|TRBV19
TGTGCCAGTAGTATTCAACCAGAGGGGGATCAGCCCCAGCATTTT
CASSIQPEGDQPQHF
>TRBJ2-2|NA|NA|TRBV5-1
TGCGCCAGCAGCTATGGAGGGAGGAACACCGGGGAGCTGTTTTTT
CASSYGGRNTGELFF
>TRBJ2-6|NA|NA|TRBV19
TGTGCCAGTAGTATTGGAGCGTACTCTGGGGCCAACGTCCTGACTTTC
CASSIGAYSGANVLTF
>TRBJ1-5|NA|NA|TRBV18
TGTGCCAGCTCACCGTTACAGGGTTCGGGGCAGCCCCAGCATTTT
CASSPLQGSGQPQHF
>TRBJ1-5|NA|NA|TRBV7-8
TGTGCCAGCAGCGCGCGGGTTTCCAATCAGCCCCAGCATTTT
CASSARVSNQPQHF
>TRBJ1-1|TRBD1|NA|TRBV11-2
TGTGCCAGCTCCTTAATGGGACAGACGAACACTGAAGCTTTCTTT
CASSLMGQTNTEAFF
>TRBJ1-1|TRBD1|NA|TRBV6-6
TGTGCCAGCAGTTCAGGGGGTGAAGCTTTCTTT
CASSSGGEAFF
>TRBJ1-3|TRBD1|NA|TRBV5-4
TGTGCCAGCAGCTTGGACGGACAGGGGCTTCCTGGAAACACCATATATTTT
CASSLDGQGLPGNTIYF
>TRBJ1-4|NA|NA|TRBV19
TGTGCCACCCTAGGGAGGGGGGCGGAAGAAAAACTGTTTTTT
CATLGRGAEEKLFF
>TRBJ1-1|TRBD1|NA|TRBV5-1
TGCGCCAGCAGCTTGGCGGGACAGGGGCATGAAGCTTTCTTT
CASSLAGQGHEAFF
>TRBJ1-1|TRBD1|once|TRBV25-1
TGTGCCAGCAGTCCTGACAGGGGGCCGGCTGAAGCTTTCTTT
CASSPDRGPAEAFF
>TRBJ1-1|NA|NA|TRBV7-2
TGTGCCAGTCGCAGGGTCACTGAAGCTTTCTTT
CASRRVTEAFF
>TRBJ2-3|TRBD2|NA|TRBV3-1/TRBV3-2
TGTGCCAGCAGCCAACGTCAGACTAGCGGGAGCACAGATACGCAGTATTTT
CASSQRQTSGSTDTQYF
>TRBJ2-5|TRBD2|NA|TRBV7-9
TGTGCCAGCAGCTTAGAGGCTAGCGGGGGCCTACGAGAGACCCAGTACTTC
CASSLEASGGLRETQYF
>TRBJ1-4|NA|NA|TRBV29-1
TGCAGCGCATCCAGGGGATCTACTAATGAAAAACTGTTTTTT
CSASRGSTNEKLFF